Listed below are T cell receptor beta chains from one sample, sequenced in a study of PD-L1 blockade in urothelial cancer. The data were produced by immunoSEQ multiplex PCR, yet TCRdb's version contains in-frame clones alone and is incomplete. In the table there are some 52,000 clones, about 75% of which are singletons. The material was PBMCs, obtained around atezolizumab (anti-PD-L1) treatment. The receptors here all came from a man between 65 and 85 years old with urothelial cancer. The CDR3 runs from the conserved cysteine through the conserved F or W. Fields, in order: V gene, D gene, clone size, J gene, CDR3 DNA, CDR3 protein. D genes are given only for firm matches. The size field is filled for only some rows; it gives once, few, many or a size class.

>TRBV9|TRBD2|once|TRBJ2-1
TGTGCCAGCAGCGTAGCTTATCGGACTAGCGGATACAATGAGCAGTTCTTC
CASSVAYRTSGYNEQFF
>TRBV19|NA|few|TRBJ1-2
TGTGCCAGTAGTTGGGGTACAGGTGTCAACTATGGCTACACCTTC
CASSWGTGVNYGYTF
>TRBV15|NA|NA|TRBJ1-5
TGTGCCACCAGCTTCAATAGCAATCAGCCCCAGCATTTT
CATSFNSNQPQHF
>TRBV6-1|NA|NA|TRBJ2-1
TGTGCCAGCAGTGAATCGGGGAGGCTGACATACAATGAGCAGTTCTTC
CASSESGRLTYNEQFF
>TRBV7-6|TRBD2|once|TRBJ2-5
TGTGCCAGCAGCTTACGTCGGAGCGGGAGATCCGGAGAGACCCAGTACTTC
CASSLRRSGRSGETQYF
>TRBV2|TRBD1|NA|TRBJ1-4
TGTGCCAGCAATCGGGACAGGGATGAAAAACTGTTTTTT
CASNRDRDEKLFF
>TRBV6-5|TRBD1|NA|TRBJ1-5
TGTGCCAGCACCCTGAACAGGGGGGAGCCCCAGCATTTT
CASTLNRGEPQHF
>TRBV14|TRBD2|NA|TRBJ2-1
TGTGCCAGCAGCCAAATGGGACTAGCGGAGGACGGTGAGCAGTTCTTC
CASSQMGLAEDGEQFF
>TRBV2|NA|few|TRBJ2-3
TGTGCCAGCGGAGGGGTATACACAGATACGCAGTATTTT
CASGGVYTDTQYF
>TRBV5-6|NA|NA|TRBJ2-7
TGTGCCAGCAGCTTGGTTCAGCGCTACGAGCAGTACTTC
CASSLVQRYEQYF
>TRBV5-1|NA|few|TRBJ1-6
TGCGCCAGCAGCTTGCTGCAGGGTGGTAATTCACCCCTCCACTTT
CASSLLQGGNSPLHF
>TRBV6-1|NA|NA|TRBJ2-1
TGTGCCAGCAGTGAATATAGTGGTGAGCAGTTCTTC
CASSEYSGEQFF
>TRBV7-9|NA|NA|TRBJ2-7
TGTGCCAGCAGCTACGGGATTTACGAGCAGTACTTC
CASSYGIYEQYF
>TRBV7-9|NA|NA|TRBJ1-2
TGTGCCAGCAGCTTAGAGGGCAGGGCAGACGGCTACACCTTC
CASSLEGRADGYTF
>TRBV28|NA|NA|TRBJ1-2
TGTGCCAGCAGTACTTCATATGGCTACACCTTC
CASSTSYGYTF
>TRBV11-3|NA|NA|TRBJ1-2
TGTGCCAGCGGAGACAGAAAGAACTATGGCTACACCTTC
CASGDRKNYGYTF
>TRBV28|TRBD1|NA|TRBJ1-5
TGTGCCAGCAGTTCCAGGACAGGGAAGGCGTATCAGCCCCAGCATTTT
CASSSRTGKAYQPQHF